The 7 T cell receptor beta chains given below trace back to one sample, sequenced in a study of PD-L1 blockade in urothelial cancer. Produced via immunoSEQ multiplex PCR; TCRdb's table is partial and in-frame only. The sample lists roughly 130,000 clones; approximately 84% were seen once. The time point here: pretreatment peripheral blood. The specimen was PBMCs, collected around atezolizumab (anti-PD-L1) treatment. The receptor set was obtained from a man aged 50 to 59 with urothelial cancer.

CDR3 protein: CASSLSIGLTTGELFF. The CDR3 DNA reads TGTGCCAGCAGTTTAAGTATTGGGCTGACCACCGGGGAGCTGTTTTTT. The chain combines TRBV27 with TRBJ2-2; D gene uncertain. This CDR3 comprises 16 residues. V lost 2 bases and J 4 bases, leaving 14 bases between the germline ends. CDR1 and CDR2 from the germline V gene are MNHEY and SMNVEV (reference sequence).

This clone was detected only a few times. The same CDR3 arises from other DNA sequences in this sample as well. This chain uses TRBV7-9 with TRBJ2-7; possibly TRBD2 for D (5 bases). CDR3 length equals 11 residues. Germline-derived CDR1 and CDR2 are SEHNR and FQNEAQ (reference sequence). Trimming took off 8 bases at V and 3 bases at J, with 8 bases between the two ends. The CDR3 loop reads CASSRDYEQYF. DNA for the CDR3: TGTGCCAGCTCGAGGGACTACGAGCAGTACTTC.

CDR3 DNA sequence: TGTGCCAGCAGCCAACCGACAGGTGCGGATACGCAGTATTTT. Translated, it gives CASSQPTGADTQYF. V usage is TRBV4-2 and J usage is TRBJ2-3; D is perhaps TRBD1 (6 bases). This CDR3 is built from 14 residues. The V end was cut by 2 bases, the J end by 6 bases, with 12 bases between. Germline V gene data show CDR1 as LGHNA and CDR2 as YNFKEQ.

J is TRBJ2-6 and V is TRBV7-6, with 7 bases lining up with TRBD1. Germline CDR1 SGHVS, CDR2 FNYEAQ. The trim removed 5 bases at V and 4 bases at J, leaving 8 bases unmatched. CDR3 length: 16 amino acids. CDR3 sequence reads: CASSQIDRVGANVLTF. The CDR3 coding sequence is TGTGCCAGCAGCCAGATTGACAGGGTCGGGGCCAACGTCCTGACTTTC.

This chain links TRBV7-3 with TRBJ2-7, with TRBD2 identical over 7 bases. CDR1 and CDR2 from the germline V gene are SGHTA and FQGTGA. Trimming removed 4 bases from V and 7 bases from J; junction bases left unmatched: 10. The CDR3 runs to 14 residues. CDR3 region: CASSWTSSAGEQYF. The CDR3 coding sequence is TGTGCCAGCAGCTGGACTAGTTCGGCTGGAGAGCAGTACTTC.

CDR3 coding DNA: TGTGCCAGCAGTGTCCCGGGACAGAGCTTAAACATTCAGTACTTC. Protein: CASSVPGQSLNIQYF. The V call is TRBV6-1, the J call TRBJ2-4, with TRBD1 matching over 7 bases. The CDR3 sequence is 15 residues long. CDR1 and CDR2 from the germline V gene are MNHNS and SASEGT. Trimming cost V 4 bases and J 6 bases; bases outside gene matches: 9.

The chain recombines TRBV19 with TRBJ1-5; 12 nucleotides match TRBD1. The ends lost 5 bases at V and 4 bases at J; junction bases unmatched: 3. The CDR3 has 15 amino acids. Germline V CDR1 and CDR2: LNHDA, SQIVND (reference sequence). The CDR3 reads CASSGTGGINQPQHF. In nucleotides, the CDR3 is TGTGCCAGTAGTGGGACAGGGGGCATTAATCAGCCCCAGCATTTT.